This T cell receptor beta chain appears in the sequencing data of a study of blood T cell repertoires in COVID-19. Whole-study context: Acute and convalescent COVID-19 specimens originated in the United States, Italy and Spain. Sources were T cells, B-cell-depleted T cells, or PBMCs; the material itself was cDNA or gDNA.

Study processing details: Researchers report that nucleated cell counts were estimated from reference gene primer amplification. TCRdb's copy holds only in-frame clones and misses some; the assay was immunoSEQ multiplex PCR. That table is the source of V, J and clone size, and D and trimming were worked out from the DNA. The sample contains about 200,000 clones, around nine tenths of which appear only once. The ends were cut back, 7 bases at V and 3 bases at J, with 20 bases in the middle. The CDR3 covers 16 residues. Germline CDR1 SGHTS, CDR2 YDEGEE. The specimen was peripheral blood. This TCR derives from a man aged 35 to 55 with active or convalescent COVID-19. The V gene is TRBV5-8, the J gene TRBJ1-3; no clear D. The CDR3, as DNA: TGTGCCAGCGGACTTTATAACAAGGGTGGTGGAAACACCATATATTTT. It specifies CASGLYNKGGGNTIYF.